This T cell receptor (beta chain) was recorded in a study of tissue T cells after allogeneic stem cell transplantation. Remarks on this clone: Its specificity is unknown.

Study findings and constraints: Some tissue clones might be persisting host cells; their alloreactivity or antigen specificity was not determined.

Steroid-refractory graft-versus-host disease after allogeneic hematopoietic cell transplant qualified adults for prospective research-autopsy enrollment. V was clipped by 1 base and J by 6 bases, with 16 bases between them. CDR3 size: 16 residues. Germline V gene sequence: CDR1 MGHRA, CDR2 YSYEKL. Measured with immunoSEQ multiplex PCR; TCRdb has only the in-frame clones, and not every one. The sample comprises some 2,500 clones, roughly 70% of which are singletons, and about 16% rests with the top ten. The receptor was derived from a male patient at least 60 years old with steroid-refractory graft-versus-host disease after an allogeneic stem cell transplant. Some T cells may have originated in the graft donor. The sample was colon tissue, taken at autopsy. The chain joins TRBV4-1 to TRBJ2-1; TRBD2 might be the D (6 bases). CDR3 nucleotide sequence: TGCGCCAGCAGCCAAGTTCATGGCACTAGCAGCAATGAGCAGTTCTTC. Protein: CASSQVHGTSSNEQFF.